This T cell receptor beta chain was sequenced for a study of cytomegalovirus exposure and HLA in healthy donors (dated by TCRdb to 2016 to 2017). About the full investigation: An earlier analysis of approximately 550 of the donors reported 276 Gb of sequence data and 100 million to 130 million unique TCR beta sequences from 150 million to 200 million T cells. Roughly 300 gigabases of sequencing data and tens of millions of unique TCR sequences were included in an early release covering roughly 600 HLA-typed donors. Of the approximately 400 genotyped donors, approximately 83% fell in the genetic ancestry cluster associated with self-reported Caucasian donors. The study aimed to test whether signatures of past pathogen exposure could be identified by cataloging public T cell receptors. The study profiled the T cell repertoires of under 850 subjects by immunosequencing and related them to cytomegalovirus serostatus. Along with the approximately 700-subject first cohort, a separate validation cohort of around 120 different subjects was used. To predict cytomegalovirus infection status, the study combined high-throughput TCR immunosequencing, statistical association of individual TCRs with disease status, and machine learning. In a later analysis, previously published TCR beta repertoires from 500 to 750 donors were re-analyzed and high-resolution HLA genotyping was added so that TCR occurrence patterns could be studied. Rather than using new phenotypic data, the later analysis identified candidate immune exposures from TCR beta sequences and from how often those sequences occurred across donors. An earlier analysis of 500 to 750 of the donors applied high-throughput TCR beta sequencing to assess whether each TCR beta V gene segment acted as functional or pseudogenic. Alongside the repertoire data, information on donor age, sex, ethnicity and CMV serostatus was compiled. A later genetic analysis used genome-wide SNP genotypes for about three fifths of the 666 donors, treating that subset as a discovery cohort. All discovery cohort repertoires had been generated using a single sequencing platform. Class I and class II HLA loci were covered by the typing at four-digit resolution. Typing coverage differed by locus: A, B, C, DRB1 and DQB1 were typed in about 620-630 donors, DQA1 in 522, DPA1 in over 600, and DPB1 in approximately 450. Several DR-DQ haplotypes were handled as single units for association and clustering, since linkage in the cohort was strong. Among about 390 genotyped donors of the cohort, an average of roughly 240,000 unique TCR beta nucleotide sequences were sequenced per donor, around 20% of them non-productive.

What the research found in general, with its limitations: Most CMV-associated TCR beta chains appeared to be HLA-restricted in a later analysis, and the HLA associations seemed to be driven largely by CMV exposure. Because HLA typing was missing for some donors at each locus, association tests included only the typed subset. A later genetic analysis reported fewer N-insertions in productive TCRs among donors in an Asian-associated ancestry cluster than the approximately 670-donor mean. It was suggested by the authors that the approach could potentially be generalized to other disease states and immunological phenotypes. Immune exposure information for the cohort was limited to CMV serostatus. According to a later analysis, TCR association rates differed among HLA loci, with DRB1 alleles showing the most associated TCRs and HLA-C alleles showing the fewest. A further reported finding was that TCR beta sequences accurately predicted the HLA-A and HLA-B alleles for most subjects in the first cohort. When HLA alleles, especially DR and DQ, strongly co-occurred, attributing TCR associations to individual alleles was difficult. While some public TCRs were present in many individuals, most TCR sequences turned up only very rarely across donors. At a false discovery rate of 0.05, a later analysis linked some 17,000 TCR beta sequences to specific HLA alleles. According to a later analysis, parvovirus B19, influenza, CMV and Epstein-Barr virus appeared linked to several top co-occurrence clusters. The classifier was reported to diagnose cytomegalovirus status with high specificity and sensitivity in both the original and validation cohorts. An earlier analysis of some 590 of the donors showed that most TCR beta V segments appeared in productive rearrangements either about 90% or about 30% of the time, which broadly matched IMGT annotations. The cohort was sequenced for TCR beta chains only, and without alpha or paired-chain data the features that could be detected were limited. V-gene and J-gene trimming of TCR beta chains was associated with a missense DCLRE1C variant in a later genetic analysis, and the association was replicated in an independent cohort. Linkage disequilibrium might explain the correlated functional status among segregating V segments, but an unknown experimental factor could not be ruled out. Roughly uniform sequencing depth across donors was assumed in presence/absence analyses, although this assumption may not hold. The study gave a list of some 150 TCR beta chains associated with cytomegalovirus. The earlier analysis of about 600 of the donors excluded some 15 rarely observed V segments, including chromosome 9 orphons, because counts were too low. The sequencing pipeline was judged likely to have produced a cluster of highly shared sequence variants as a technical artifact. In a later analysis, HLA-associated TCR beta chains were found to be more clonally expanded and to have lower generation probabilities than equally common non-associated chains. In vitro tests confirmed that three of the cytomegalovirus-associated TCR beta chains recognize cytomegalovirus antigens.

The cohort was made up of approximately 700 healthy bone marrow donors. All cohort members were sampled while nominally healthy, although unrecorded immune exposures were likely present. The donor tested CMV seronegative, placing the donor among the 350 to 400 seronegative members of the cohort. Every donor gave a peripheral blood sample, and the peripheral blood mononuclear cells from that sample were used for TCR beta sequencing. Genomic DNA extraction from the blood cell samples was performed with the Qiagen DNeasy Blood Extraction Kit. This clone has a handful of counts. No cognate antigen has been identified for it. No much larger clonotype is one base removed from it; base qualities were not supplied. Receptor libraries were prepared by the immunoSEQ multiplex PCR assay. A mixture of 60 forward primers for TCR Vbeta segments and 13 reverse primers for TCR Jbeta segments was used in the multiplex PCR. Amplification of the CDR3 region of rearranged TCR beta genes was performed with a multiplex PCR assay on genomic DNA. The amplified TCR beta libraries were sequenced on the Illumina HiSeq System as 87-base-pair reads. The paper's processing steps were these. A later analysis counted about 80 million unique TCR beta chains across the 550 to 750 repertoires, and 10 million to 11 million of these chains were shared by at least two donors. Raw reads were error-corrected and collapsed into unique sequences by a nearest-neighbor algorithm in which closely related sequences were merged to remove PCR and sequencing errors. To assign V, D and J gene segments, CDR3 sequences were aligned to IMGT reference sequences. For a sequence to be retained, at least a six-nucleotide match to both a V gene segment and a J gene segment was required. Rearrangements were called productive when the CDR3 lacked stop codons and stayed in frame with V and J; all others were non-productive. CDR3 was defined by IMGT convention, running from the second conserved V-encoded cysteine to the conserved J-encoded phenylalanine. The earlier analysis of 550 to 650 of the donors excluded any sequence lacking an unambiguous match to a single V gene segment. In an earlier analysis of some 590 of the donors, a V segment was called functional when productive rearrangements were above 56.7%, and segregating when the standard deviation between donors exceeded 5%. To diagnose cytomegalovirus status from the catalog of TCR beta chain sequences, a statistical classification framework was built. In a later analysis, TCR nucleotide sequences were compared against IMGT/GENE-DB human TR gene sequences so that V and J genes could be assigned. The TCRdist pipeline was used in a later analysis to assign CDR3 sequences and most-parsimonious VDJ recombination scenarios. In a later analysis, every TCR beta chain was defined by the combination of its CDR3 amino acid sequence and its V-gene family, and reads without a unique V-gene family were dropped. To address suspected cross-contamination and a sequencing artifact, a later analysis removed 550 to 750 highly shared, low-generation-probability nucleotide sequences. In a later analysis, a clonal expansion index was calculated for each public chain from normalized within-repertoire ranks of inferred template counts. In a later analysis, generation probabilities were computed using a VDJ recombination model fitted to out-of-frame rearrangements, and the results were checked against IGoR. In a later analysis, TCR-TCR, TCR-HLA and TCR-CMV co-occurrence was scored with hypergeometric tests, and a repertoire-size bias correction was applied to TCR pairs. In a later analysis, false discovery rates were estimated by permuting HLA or CMV assignments 20 times. In a later analysis, co-occurring TCRs were grouped using DBSCAN, and TCRdist sequence similarity was added for clustering within HLA-allele-positive subsets. Repertoires with fewer than 30,000 or more than 120,000 public chains were left out of co-occurrence clustering, as were five repertoires with anomalous nucleotide sharing. TCRdb obtained this table from immuneACCESS and retained in-frame rearrangements with V and J assigned. These tables miss some clones; where compared with another copy, unresolved V genes account for less than half of the shortfall, and the remainder is unexplained. V and J calls and clone size follow that table, whereas D and trimming were derived from the DNA. The sample table contains roughly 140,000 clones; only one count was recorded for 82% of them. The ten largest account for around 2.4% of the sample.

The clonotype comes from a male donor in good health and CMV-seronegative. Sequenced: PBMCs.

The CDR3 sequence is CASSLETGQNTEAFF. The DNA sequence follows: TGTGCCAGCAGCTTGGAGACAGGACAGAACACTGAAGCTTTCTTT. Rearrangement joined TRBV5-5 to TRBJ1-1; TRBD1 is a weak D gene call, 6 bases matching. CDR1 and CDR2, looked up from the germline V gene (reference sequence), are SGHKS and YYEKEE. V gives up 0 bases and J gives up 1 base, and the segment between their germline ends measures 10 bases. The CDR3 holds 15 amino acids from the cysteine to the phenylalanine. Solely the CDR3 DNA is kept, with 45 bases framed from the first base.